What follows are 21 T cell receptor beta chains derived from one specimen sequenced in a study of post-analysis software for immune sequencing data. Findings and caveats of the study: Patients showed TRBV5-6, TRBV5-1 and TRBV20-1 among several TRBV segments more frequent than in controls.

No antigens are known for them. Unique molecular identifiers were built into the TCR beta cDNA libraries. One entry per CDR3 protein, called by TCRdb with MiXCR from the PCR reads. The data show roughly 600,000 distinct CDR3 sequences, around 44% seen once. The sample taken for sequencing was blood. These receptor sequences come from a girl aged 5-17 years with multiple sclerosis.

This clonotype has only a few counts. The V gene is TRBV5-1, the J gene TRBJ2-7; TRBD1 matches 7 bases. CDR1 and CDR2 from the germline V gene are SGHRS and YFSETQ. The CDR3 contains 15 residues. The V gene end was trimmed by 0 bases and the J gene end by 3 bases; junction bases not matched to a gene: 6. This chain's CDR3 is CASSLGGTVNYEQYF. CDR3 DNA sequence: TGCGCCAGCAGCTTGGGGGGGACAGTTAACTACGAGCAGTACTTC. Based on the CDR3 plus reference TRBV5-1 and TRBJ2-7, the full variable domain is KAGVTQTPRYLIKTRGQQVTLSCSPISGHRSVSWYQQTPGQGLQFLFEYFSETQRNKGNFPGRFSGRQFSNSRSEMNVSTLELGDSALYLCASSLGGTVNYEQYFGPGTRLTVT.

The rearrangement uses TRBV7-2 and TRBJ1-4; TRBD1 might be the D (5 bases). The germline gives CDR1 SGHTA, CDR2 FQGNSA. Trimming took 4 bases from V and 8 from J, leaving 11 bases between them. The CDR3 consists of 13 residues. In DNA form, the CDR3 reads TGTGCCAGCAGCTGGACAATTTCAGAAAAACTGTTTTTT. Amino acid sequence: CASSWTISEKLFF.

The chain has TRBV20-1 and TRBJ2-3; D is unresolved. Germline CDR1 reads DFQATT; CDR2 reads SNEGSKA (reference sequence). V lost 4 bases and J 7 bases, leaving 9 bases between the germline ends. CDR3 length: 11 amino acids. CDR3: CSATFLNTQYF. The CDR3 nucleotides are TGCAGTGCTACCTTCCTGAATACGCAGTATTTT.

The chain recombines TRBV6-1 with TRBJ1-6; D is unclear. Trimming removed 0 bases at V and 14 bases at J, with 11 bases between. Per germline, CDR1 MNHNS and CDR2 SASEGT. The CDR3 runs to 13 residues. The CDR3 DNA reads as TGTGCCAGCAGTGAAGCAAAACAGTTAGCCCTCCACTTT. It specifies CASSEAKQLALHF.

This clonotype was recorded a few times. This sequence joins TRBV12-3 or TRBV12-4 and TRBJ2-1; D ambiguous. V was pared by 6 bases and J by 7 bases, with 10 bases between. This CDR3 comprises 12 residues. CDR3 sequence: CASRARTNEQFF. The CDR3 nucleotides are TGTGCCAGCAGAGCCCGCACGAATGAGCAGTTCTTC.

The chain carries TRBV7-2 and TRBJ2-1; TRBD1 might be the D (5 bases). CDR1 SGHTA and CDR2 FQGNSA come from the germline V gene. Deletions cut 6 bases from V and 10 bases from J, with 13 bases between. The length of the CDR3 is 12 residues. CDR3 amino acids: CASRLYRYEQFF. CDR3 in DNA: TGTGCCAGCAGGTTGTACAGGTACGAGCAGTTCTTC.

V usage is TRBV20-1 and J usage is TRBJ1-4; a possible D gene is TRBD1 (5 bases). Per the germline V gene, CDR1 is DFQATT and CDR2 is SNEGSKA (reference sequence). CDR3 length equals 14 residues. The germline V and J ends were trimmed by 1 base and 7 bases, with 13 bases remaining between them. The CDR3 region has the DNA TGCAGTGCTAGAGTACCAGGGAGAGTTGAAAAACTGTTTTTT. Protein: CSARVPGRVEKLFF.

V is TRBV29-1 and J is TRBJ1-5, with 8 bases fitting TRBD1. CDR3 length equals 13 residues. With V trimmed by 7 bases and J by 8 bases, 10 bases remained unmatched. CDR1 is SQVTM, CDR2 ANQGSEA, per germline. CDR3 region: CSAGQGEMEPQHF. The DNA for the CDR3 is TGCAGCGCAGGACAGGGAGAAATGGAGCCCCAGCATTTT.

The rearrangement joins TRBV12-3 or TRBV12-4 to TRBJ2-3; maybe TRBD2 (7 bases). V lost 9 bases and J lost 1, with 20 bases in between. The CDR3 is 16 residues long. The chain's CDR3 is CASSLLRGAGTDTQYF. The CDR3 nucleotides are TGTGCCAGTTCCCTCCTACGGGGGGCTGGCACAGATACGCAGTATTTT.

For this clonotype: An end of the junction differs from the germline gene, which may be a read error. V is TRBV24-1 and J is TRBJ2-1; D gene unclear. The CDR3 consists of 12 residues. The germline CDR1 and CDR2 sequences are KGHDR and SFDVKD. The CDR3 here is CATSDYANEQFF. DNA of the CDR3: TGTGCCACCAGTGATTATGCAAATGAACAGTTCTTC.

V and J are TRBV4-1 and TRBJ2-4, with D possibly being TRBD2 (6 bases). The DNA end is more similar to TRBJ2-5, so the J call may be wrong. Germline CDR1 MGHRA, CDR2 YSYEKL. The CDR3 runs 15 residues. The CDR3 region is CATTSAWVEGETQYF. As DNA, the CDR3 is TGCGCCACAACTTCGGCCTGGGTGGAGGGAGAGACCCAGTACTTC.

V gene TRBV12-3 or TRBV12-4 combines with J gene TRBJ2-1, with D perhaps matching TRBD2 (6 bases). The J call could be wrong; TRBJ2-7 is a better fit for the DNA end. The CDR3 has 13 amino acids. The CDR3 loop is CASSSFRREEQYF. The CDR3 DNA reads as TGTGCCAGCAGTTCCTTTAGGCGGGAAGAGCAGTACTTC.

The chain joins TRBV24-1 to TRBJ2-5; D possibly corresponds to TRBD2 (5 bases). CDR1 KGHDR and CDR2 SFDVKD come from the germline V gene. The length of the CDR3 is 14 residues. Deletions cut 4 bases from V and 5 bases from J, with 13 bases between. CDR3 region: CATSDRTVGETQYF. CDR3 nucleotides: TGTGCCACCAGTGACCGGACTGTGGGGGAGACCCAGTACTTC.

J is TRBJ2-7 and V is TRBV5-1, with unresolved D. The length of the CDR3 is 12 residues. Trimming removed 4 bases from V and 6 bases from J, with 11 bases in between. Germline V CDR1 and CDR2: SGHRS, YFSETQ. CDR3 sequence reads: CASSLELGEQYF. CDR3 nucleotide sequence: TGCGCCAGCAGCCTGGAGTTGGGCGAGCAGTACTTC.

The chain combines TRBV5-5 with TRBJ1-1; a weak D match, TRBD1 (6 bases). V lost 4 bases and J 4 bases, leaving 17 bases between the germline ends. CDR3 length: 15 residues. The germline V gene encodes CDR1 SGHKS and CDR2 YYEKEE (reference sequence). The CDR3, as DNA: TGTGCCAGCAGCCCCTCACAGGGAGGAAGCACTGAAGCTTTCTTT. Its translation: CASSPSQGGSTEAFF.

This clonotype was counted a few times. V gene TRBV6-1 combines with J gene TRBJ1-1; D is uncertain. The CDR3 spans 12 residues. Per the germline V gene, CDR1 is MNHNS and CDR2 is SASEGT. Between the trimmed V and J ends, which lost 8 bases and 3 bases, there was a span of 10 bases. CDR3 amino acids: CASAISYTEAFF. The CDR3 coding sequence is TGTGCCAGCGCAATATCTTACACTGAAGCTTTCTTT.

This clonotype came up a few times. V and J are TRBV6-4 and TRBJ2-5; D is perhaps TRBD1 (6 bases). Germline values: CDR1 MRHNA, CDR2 SNTAGT. The length of the CDR3 is 13 residues. V lost 5 bases, J lost 5 bases, and 12 bases lay in between. CDR3: CASSQGPLETQYF. CDR3 nucleotides: TGTGCCAGCAGTCAGGGGCCCTTGGAGACCCAGTACTTC.

This clonotype was counted once. DNA of the CDR3: TGTGCCAGCGTGGCGGGACCCTCCTACGAGCAGTACTTC. Amino acids: CASVAGPSYEQYF. The gene calls are TRBV6-5 and TRBJ2-7; weak D call: TRBD2 (6 bases). The CDR3 extends over 13 amino acids. Germline V gene sequence: CDR1 MNHEY, CDR2 SVGAGI. Trimming took 8 bases from V and 0 from J, leaving 11 bases between them.

The genes are TRBV3-1 and TRBJ2-3; 10 nucleotides agree with TRBD2. CDR3 length: 17 residues. The V and J ends lost 1 base and 1 base, in that order; junction bases with no gene match: 5. CDR1 and CDR2 from the germline V gene are LGHDT and YNNKEL (reference sequence). In DNA, the CDR3 is TGTGCCAGCAGCCAAGGAGGCGGACTAGCGGGCACAGATACGCAGTATTTT. This codes for CASSQGGGLAGTDTQYF.

Concerning this clonotype: Germline is not matched at one junction end, which may reflect a read error. CDR3 DNA sequence: TGTGCCGGCAGCCAAGGATTCGGTTCACCCCTCCACTTT. Translated, it gives CAGSQGFGSPLHF. This sequence joins TRBV3-1 and TRBJ1-6; no clear D. This CDR3 has 13 amino acids. The germline V gene has CDR1 LGHDT and CDR2 YNNKEL (reference sequence).

This clonotype was recorded a few times. The chain carries TRBV7-9 and TRBJ2-5; 14 nucleotides agree with TRBD2. The germline gives CDR1 SEHNR, CDR2 FQNEAQ (reference sequence). The CDR3 contains 17 residues. After removal of 5 bases from V and 2 bases from J, the junction contained 7 bases not matched to a gene. The CDR3 reads CASSIRTSGGNQETQYF. In nucleotides, the CDR3 is TGTGCCAGCAGCATACGGACTAGCGGGGGGAATCAAGAGACCCAGTACTTC.